This TCR beta chain was found in a study of cytomegalovirus exposure and HLA in healthy donors. Overall study findings and caveats: Most sequenced TCRs were rare (though some public TCRs occurred in many donors). Accurate predictions that matched the HLA-A and HLA-B alleles of most subjects were reportedly made from TCR beta sequences.

Primers: 60 Vbeta forward and 13 Jbeta reverse. Sequencing used immunoSEQ multiplex PCR; TCRdb keeps in-frame clones, though not all of them. Of 150,000 to 200,000 clones in the sample, approximately 80% were seen once. Healthy bone marrow donors made up the cohort. Concerning this clone itself: Its antigen is unidentified.

CDR1 MDHEN and CDR2 SYDVKM come from the germline V gene. This CDR3 has 15 residues. V lost 7 bases and J lost 3; bases outside the gene matches: 7. The chain links TRBV28 to TRBJ2-3; 10 positions match TRBD2. Sequenced: PBMCs. The receptor comes from a male donor in good health and CMV-seronegative. The CDR3 loop reads CASNKREGMTDTQYF. In DNA form, the CDR3 reads TGTGCCAGCAATAAGCGGGAGGGGATGACAGATACGCAGTATTTT.